This TCR beta chain was found in a study of T-cell memory formation after mild COVID-19. Regarding the study as a whole: Contracting CD4+ clones lay largely in CM and EM, with CD8+ ones residing in EMRA.

CDR1 is SEHNR, CDR2 FQNEAQ, per germline (reference sequence). CDR3 length: 15 amino acids. With 1 base removed from V and 3 bases from J, the gap between germline ends came to 12 bases. As concerns this clonotype: Its antigen is as yet unknown.

Each CDR3 protein gets one entry after TCRdb re-called the 5' RACE reads with MiXCR. The profile covers around 340,000 distinct CDR3 sequences, with under 25% appearing a single time and approximately 12% taken by the ten largest. This TCR was sampled from an adult woman who had mild COVID-19 (a few samples of this study predate the infection). Cell type and time point are not known. Material: PBMCs or a T cell subset sorted from them (not recorded which). The chain is built from TRBV7-9 and TRBJ1-2; D unclear. Here the CDR3 reads CASSLVGTADYGYTF. The CDR3 coding sequence is TGTGCCAGCAGCTTAGTCGGTACGGCGGACTATGGCTACACCTTC.